This TCR beta chain is drawn from a study of T cells in Graves' hyperthyroidism and ophthalmopathy. Regarding the study as a whole: The model's output predicted ophthalmopathy at a median of around 7 months prior to onset. Using 13 V-J features, a model discriminated ophthalmopathy from stable hyperthyroidism.

This clonotype was seen ten or more times. Antigen: not known. The CDR3 is 15 residues long. Looked up from germline, CDR1 is MNHEY and CDR2 is SMNVEV (reference sequence). Trimming pared 4 bases from V and 5 bases from J, leaving 17 bases between. Uncontrolled infection, other autoimmune disease, pregnancy or lactation barred patients from enrollment. Cells are PBMCs isolated from over 7.5 ml of fresh blood. Researchers amplified the TCR beta CDR3 regions from RNA transcripts. TCR CDR3 underwent first-round RT-PCR with the HTBI primer set. TCRdb reprocessed the multiplex PCR reads with MiXCR, giving one entry per CDR3 protein. The sample yields 550,000 to 800,000 distinct CDR3 sequences, 17% seen once.

This clonotype was sampled from a man in his fifties or sixties with Graves' hyperthyroidism. Sequencing input: blood. The chain uses TRBV27 and TRBJ2-5; D uncertain. This CDR3 reads CASSSLEERAETQYF. In DNA, the CDR3 is TGTGCCAGCAGTTCACTCGAGGAAAGGGCCGAGACCCAGTACTTC.